This passage covers 14 T cell receptor beta chains from one sample sequenced in a study of cytomegalovirus exposure and HLA in healthy donors. The PCR had 60 Vbeta and 13 Jbeta primers. TCRdb keeps only in-frame clones here, not all; method: immunoSEQ multiplex PCR. This table holds over 150,000 clones, 80% found once. Sequencing was done on a sample of PBMCs. These receptor sequences come from a man younger than 45 in good health and CMV-seronegative.

As DNA, the CDR3 is TGTGCCAGCCGGCTTGACAGGGGCAATCAGCCCCAGCATTTT. Translation gives CASRLDRGNQPQHF. This rearrangement joins TRBV2 to TRBJ1-5; 7 bases fit TRBD1. This CDR3 region has 14 residues. The V gene's germline CDR1 is SNHLY and CDR2 FYNNEI. The V and J ends lost 8 bases and 2 bases, in that order; junction bases with no gene match: 6.

The chain employs TRBV5-4 and TRBJ1-2, with TRBD1 matching over 9 bases. Losses at the gene ends were 6 bases for V and 0 bases for J; bases not matched to a gene: 6. The CDR3 runs 15 residues. In germline, CDR1 is SGHNT, CDR2 YYREEE (reference sequence). The CDR3 coding sequence is TGTGCCAGCACTCTACAGGGGGCCCCTAACTATGGCTACACCTTC. As protein: CASTLQGAPNYGYTF.

This chain uses TRBV5-1 with TRBJ1-1, with 10 bases identical to TRBD1. The CDR3 has 17 residues. V shed 0 bases, J shed 4 bases, and the junction held 9 bases outside the gene matches. The germline V gene encodes CDR1 SGHRS and CDR2 YFSETQ. This chain's CDR3 is CASSLADRGRSITEAFF. CDR3 sequence (DNA): TGCGCCAGCAGCTTGGCCGACAGGGGGCGTAGTATCACTGAAGCTTTCTTT.

The CDR3 region is CASSLSFSGSPNTGELFF. The CDR3 DNA sequence: TGTGCCAGCAGCTTGAGTTTTAGCGGGAGCCCAAACACCGGGGAGCTGTTTTTT. This rearrangement joins TRBV11-3 to TRBJ2-2; 9 nucleotides line up with TRBD2. Unmatched junction bases numbered 10, after V lost 3 bases and J lost 2 bases. CDR3 size: 18 residues. The germline gives CDR1 SGHNT, CDR2 YENEEA.

Turning to this clone: This CDR3 is also generated by other DNA sequences in the sample. The rearrangement joins TRBV29-1 to TRBJ1-1; TRBD1 might be the D (6 bases). This CDR3 contains 13 residues. Germline lookup yields CDR1 SQVTM and CDR2 ANQGSEA. V was shortened by 7 bases and J by 1 base, with 13 bases between the two germline ends. Written as DNA, the CDR3 is TGCAGCGCCTTACGAGGGGGGAACACTGAAGCTTTCTTT. As protein: CSALRGGNTEAFF.

The table lists this clone with a few counts. CDR3 in DNA: TGTGCCAGCAGCATTAAGGGACTAGCGGGGGGTGAGCAGTTCTTC. Protein: CASSIKGLAGGEQFF. J is TRBJ2-1 and V is TRBV7-6, with TRBD2 identical over 15 bases. V was pared by 5 bases and J by 9 bases, with 5 bases of the junction left unmatched. The V gene's germline CDR1 is SGHVS and CDR2 FNYEAQ. The CDR3 runs to 15 residues.

This chain connects TRBV9 to TRBJ2-1; 9 nucleotides agree with TRBD2. J lost 10 bases, V lost 0 bases, and 14 bases had no gene match. CDR3 size: 17 residues. Germline lookup yields CDR1 SGDLS and CDR2 YYNGEE. CDR3 protein: CASSVEDGAGGRGEQFF. CDR3 bases: TGTGCCAGCAGCGTAGAAGATGGAGCGGGGGGAAGGGGCGAGCAGTTCTTC.

This clone occurred once. The rearrangement joins TRBV28 to TRBJ1-2; no clear D. The CDR3 consists of 14 residues. V was shortened by 4 bases and J by 5 bases, with 14 bases between the two germline ends. Per germline, CDR1 MDHEN and CDR2 SYDVKM. CDR3 sequence: CASSSSGVFYGYTF. The CDR3 DNA reads as TGTGCCAGCAGTTCGTCCGGGGTCTTTTATGGCTACACCTTC.

This clone was counted only a few times. J is TRBJ2-5 and V is TRBV9; D remains unclear. V lost 0 bases and J 9 bases, leaving 12 bases between the germline ends. The CDR3 covers 13 residues. Germline V CDR1 and CDR2: SGDLS, YYNGEE. Here the CDR3 reads CASSVEKGTAQYF. The CDR3, as DNA: TGTGCCAGCAGCGTAGAAAAAGGAACAGCCCAGTACTTC.

This clone came up once. The V gene is TRBV7-9, the J gene TRBJ2-1, with D possibly being TRBD1 (5 bases). Germline V CDR1 and CDR2: SEHNR, FQNEAQ (reference sequence). V was trimmed by 1 base and J by 8 bases, leaving 9 bases between them. CDR3 length: 13 residues. CDR3 in DNA: TGTGCCAGCAGCTTAGGGGTCAGGGATGAGCAGTTCTTC. Amino acids: CASSLGVRDEQFF.

This chain joins TRBV29-1 and TRBJ2-7, with 7 nucleotides matching TRBD1. This CDR3 contains 13 residues. CDR1 is SQVTM and CDR2 is ANQGSEA in the germline V gene. J gave up 4 bases and V 4 bases, and 7 bases lay outside the gene matches. The CDR3 reads CSVVGQPFYEQYF. CDR3 DNA: TGCAGCGTTGTGGGACAGCCCTTTTACGAGCAGTACTTC.

The chain recombines TRBV9 with TRBJ2-1; 13 bases line up with TRBD2. The CDR3 loop spans 15 amino acids. In germline, CDR1 is SGDLS, CDR2 YYNGEE. J gave up 10 bases and V 0 bases, and 4 bases lay outside the gene matches. The CDR3, as DNA: TGTGCCAGCAGCGTAGATAGGACTAGCGGGGGAGAGCAGTTCTTC. This translates into CASSVDRTSGGEQFF.

This clone was counted a single time. The genes are TRBV7-9 and TRBJ2-1, with no clear D. CDR3 length equals 12 residues. V was trimmed by 3 bases and J by 7 bases, leaving 7 bases between them. Germline V gene data show CDR1 as SEHNR and CDR2 as FQNEAQ (reference sequence). CDR3 nucleotides: TGTGCCAGCAGCTTCTCTTTTAATGAGCAGTTCTTC. Translation gives CASSFSFNEQFF.

The J gene is TRBJ1-5, the V gene TRBV28, with D tentatively TRBD1 (5 bases). Between the trimmed V and J ends, which lost 10 bases and 4 bases, there was a span of 8 bases. CDR1 and CDR2 (germline): MDHEN, SYDVKM. The CDR3 extends over 11 amino acids. The CDR3 sequence is CATSGNQPQHF. The CDR3 nucleotides read TGTGCCACCTCAGGGAATCAGCCCCAGCATTTT.